This paragraph reports one T cell receptor (beta chain). The data were obtained in a study of blood T cell repertoires in COVID-19. Study summary: Sources were T cells, B-cell-depleted T cells, or PBMCs; the material itself was cDNA or gDNA.

Per the original methods: Reference gene primers were amplified, and this amplification served to estimate nucleated cell counts. This table comes from immunoSEQ multiplex PCR, and its TCRdb copy is limited to in-frame clones, with some not included. For V, J and clone size, that table is used; D and trimming come from the DNA. The data hold around 100,000 clones, with 88% observed a single time. Trimming stripped 0 bases from V and 8 bases from J, with 13 bases between. Germline values: CDR1 GTSNPN, CDR2 SVGIG (reference sequence). CDR3 length: 14 residues. This sequence joins TRBV30 and TRBJ1-4; D not certain. This receptor was obtained from a human donor in a cohort sampled during active COVID-19. Sequences were obtained from peripheral blood. CDR3 DNA: TGTGCCTGGAGTGTAAAGAGGGATGGCGAAAAACTGTTTTTT. Translating it yields CAWSVKRDGEKLFF.